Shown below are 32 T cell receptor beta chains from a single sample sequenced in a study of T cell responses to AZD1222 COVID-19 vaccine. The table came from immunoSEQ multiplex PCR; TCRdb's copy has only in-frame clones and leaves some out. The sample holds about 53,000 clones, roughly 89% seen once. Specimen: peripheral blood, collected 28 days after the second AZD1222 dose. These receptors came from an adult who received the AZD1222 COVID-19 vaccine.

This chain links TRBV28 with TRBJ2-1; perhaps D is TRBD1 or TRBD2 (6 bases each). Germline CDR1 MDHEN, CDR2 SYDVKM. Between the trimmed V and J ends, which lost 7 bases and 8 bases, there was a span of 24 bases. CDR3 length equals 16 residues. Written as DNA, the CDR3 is TGTGCCAGCACCTCAGGGGATAGGGGCGGGATGGATGAGCAGTTCTTC. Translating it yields CASTSGDRGGMDEQFF. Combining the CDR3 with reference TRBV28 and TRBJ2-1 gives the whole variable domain DVKVTQSSRYLVKRTGEKVFLECVQDMDHENMFWYRQDPGLGLRLIYFSYDVKMKEKGDIPEGYSVSREKKERFSLILESASTNQTSMYLCASTSGDRGGMDEQFFGPGTRLTVL.

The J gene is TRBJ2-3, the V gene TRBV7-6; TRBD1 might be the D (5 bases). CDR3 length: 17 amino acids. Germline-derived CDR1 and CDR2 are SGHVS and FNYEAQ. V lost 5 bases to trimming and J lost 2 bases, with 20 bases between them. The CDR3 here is CASSRNGRTGYTDTQYF. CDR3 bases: TGTGCCAGCAGCCGAAACGGGCGAACAGGTTACACAGATACGCAGTATTTT. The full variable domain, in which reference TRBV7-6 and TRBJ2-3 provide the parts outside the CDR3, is GAGVSQSPRYKVTKRGQDVALRCDPISGHVSLYWYRQALGQGPEFLTYFNYEAQQDKSGLPNDRFSAERPEGSISTLTIQRTEQRDSAMYRCASSRNGRTGYTDTQYFGPGTRLTVL.

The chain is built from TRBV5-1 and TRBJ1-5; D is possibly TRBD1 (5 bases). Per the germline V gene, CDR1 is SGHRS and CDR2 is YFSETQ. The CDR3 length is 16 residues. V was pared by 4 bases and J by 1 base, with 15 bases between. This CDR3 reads CASSPQGPGSNQPQHF. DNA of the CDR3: TGCGCCAGCAGCCCTCAGGGCCCGGGGAGCAATCAGCCCCAGCATTTT.

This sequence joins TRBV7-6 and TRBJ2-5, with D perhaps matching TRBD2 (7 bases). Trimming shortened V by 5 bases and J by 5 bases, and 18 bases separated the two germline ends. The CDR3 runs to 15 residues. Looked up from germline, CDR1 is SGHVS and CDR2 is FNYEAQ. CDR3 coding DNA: TGTGCCAGCAGCGTAAATACAGGGAGGGGGGAGACCCAGTACTTC. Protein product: CASSVNTGRGETQYF.

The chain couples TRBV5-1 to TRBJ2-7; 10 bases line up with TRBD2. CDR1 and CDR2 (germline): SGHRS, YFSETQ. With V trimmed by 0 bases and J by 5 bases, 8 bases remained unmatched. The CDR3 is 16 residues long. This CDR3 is CASSLAGSGRADEQYF. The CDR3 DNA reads TGCGCCAGCAGCTTGGCGGGGAGCGGGAGGGCCGACGAGCAGTACTTC.

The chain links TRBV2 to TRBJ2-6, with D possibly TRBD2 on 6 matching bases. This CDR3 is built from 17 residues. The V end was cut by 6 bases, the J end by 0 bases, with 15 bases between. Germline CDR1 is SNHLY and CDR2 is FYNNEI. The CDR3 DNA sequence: TGTGCCAGCAGACCCCAGGGAGGTGGCTCTGGGGCCAACGTCCTGACTTTC. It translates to CASRPQGGGSGANVLTF.

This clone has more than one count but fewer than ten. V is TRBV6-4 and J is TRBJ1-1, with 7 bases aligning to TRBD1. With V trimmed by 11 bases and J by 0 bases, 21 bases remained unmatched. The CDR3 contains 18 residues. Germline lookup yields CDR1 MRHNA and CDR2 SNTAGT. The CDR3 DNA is TGTGCCTCCGAGGGGGCCCCGAAGGACAGCTGGATGAACACTGAAGCTTTCTTT. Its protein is CASEGAPKDSWMNTEAFF.

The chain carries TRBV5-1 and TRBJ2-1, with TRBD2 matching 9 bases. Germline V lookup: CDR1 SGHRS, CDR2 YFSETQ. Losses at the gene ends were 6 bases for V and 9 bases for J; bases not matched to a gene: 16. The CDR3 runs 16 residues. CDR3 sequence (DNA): TGCGCCAGCAAAGAGGGTAGCGGGAGCAGAAGGGGTGAGCAGTTCTTC. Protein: CASKEGSGSRRGEQFF. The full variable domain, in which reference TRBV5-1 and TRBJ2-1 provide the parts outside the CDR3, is KAGVTQTPRYLIKTRGQQVTLSCSPISGHRSVSWYQQTPGQGLQFLFEYFSETQRNKGNFPGRFSGRQFSNSRSEMNVSTLELGDSALYLCASKEGSGSRRGEQFFGPGTRLTVL.

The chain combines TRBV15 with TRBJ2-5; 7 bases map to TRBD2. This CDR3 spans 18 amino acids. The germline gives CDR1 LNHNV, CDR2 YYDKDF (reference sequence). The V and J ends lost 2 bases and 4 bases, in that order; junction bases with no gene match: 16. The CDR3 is CATSRQFSGPTGGETQYF. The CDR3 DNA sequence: TGTGCCACCAGCAGACAATTTTCCGGCCCCACGGGGGGAGAGACCCAGTACTTC.

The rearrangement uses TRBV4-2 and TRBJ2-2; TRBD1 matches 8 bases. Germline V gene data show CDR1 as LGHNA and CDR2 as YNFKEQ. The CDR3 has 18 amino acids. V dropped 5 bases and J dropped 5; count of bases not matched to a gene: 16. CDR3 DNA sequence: TGTGCCAGCAGCGCCCGCCCCGCAGGGGGCGCGGAAACCGGGGAGCTGTTTTTT. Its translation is CASSARPAGGAETGELFF.

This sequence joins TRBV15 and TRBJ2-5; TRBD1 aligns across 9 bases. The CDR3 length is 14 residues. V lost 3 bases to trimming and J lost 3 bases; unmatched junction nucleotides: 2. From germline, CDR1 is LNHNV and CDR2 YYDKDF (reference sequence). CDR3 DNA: TGTGCCACCAGCAGGGGGACAGGGAAAGAGACCCAGTACTTC. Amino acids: CATSRGTGKETQYF. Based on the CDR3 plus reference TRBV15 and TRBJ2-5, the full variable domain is DAMVIQNPRYQVTQFGKPVTLSCSQTLNHNVMYWYQQKSSQAPKLLFHYYDKDFNNEADTPDNFQSRRPNTSFCFLDIRSPGLGDTAMYLCATSRGTGKETQYFGPGTRLLVL.

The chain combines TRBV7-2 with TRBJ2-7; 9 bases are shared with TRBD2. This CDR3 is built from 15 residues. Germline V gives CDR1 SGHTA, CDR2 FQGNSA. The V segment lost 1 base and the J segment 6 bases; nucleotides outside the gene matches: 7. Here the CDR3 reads CASSLVAGEVGEQYF. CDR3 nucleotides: TGTGCCAGCAGCTTAGTAGCGGGAGAAGTGGGCGAGCAGTACTTC.

The chain's CDR3 is CASSPDRGNYGYTF. DNA for the CDR3: TGTGCCAGCAGCCCTGACAGGGGAAACTATGGCTACACCTTC. The chain carries TRBV5-4 and TRBJ1-2, with 8 positions matching TRBD1. Germline CDR1 reads SGHNT; CDR2 reads YYREEE (reference sequence). V was pared by 4 bases and J by 2 bases, with 4 bases of the junction left unmatched. The CDR3 spans 14 residues.

In DNA, the CDR3 is TGCGCCAGCAGCTTGGACAGCTATGGCTACACCTTC. Its protein product is CASSLDSYGYTF. V is TRBV5-1 and J is TRBJ1-2; D remains unclear. CDR1 and CDR2 from the germline V gene are SGHRS and YFSETQ. This CDR3 comprises 12 residues. V gave up 0 bases and J gave up 4 bases, with 4 bases separating them.

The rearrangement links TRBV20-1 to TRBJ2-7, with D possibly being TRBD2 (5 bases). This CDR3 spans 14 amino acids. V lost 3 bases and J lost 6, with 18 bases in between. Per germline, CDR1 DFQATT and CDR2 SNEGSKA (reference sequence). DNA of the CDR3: TGCAGTGCTAGTCGGAGGAAAACCGCCGCCGAGCAGTACTTC. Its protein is CSASRRKTAAEQYF.

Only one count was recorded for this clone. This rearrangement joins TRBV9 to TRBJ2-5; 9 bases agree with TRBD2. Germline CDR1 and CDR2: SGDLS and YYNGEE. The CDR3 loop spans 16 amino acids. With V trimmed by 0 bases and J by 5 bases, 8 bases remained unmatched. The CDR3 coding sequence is TGTGCCAGCAGCGTAGCTGGCGGGAGGGCAGGGGAGACCCAGTACTTC. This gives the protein CASSVAGGRAGETQYF.

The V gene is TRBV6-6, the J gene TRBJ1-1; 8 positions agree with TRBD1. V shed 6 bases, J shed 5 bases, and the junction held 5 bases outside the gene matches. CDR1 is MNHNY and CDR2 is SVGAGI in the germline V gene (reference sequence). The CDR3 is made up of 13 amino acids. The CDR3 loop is CASRTGGGTEAFF. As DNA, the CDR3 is TGTGCCAGCAGAACAGGGGGTGGAACTGAAGCTTTCTTT.

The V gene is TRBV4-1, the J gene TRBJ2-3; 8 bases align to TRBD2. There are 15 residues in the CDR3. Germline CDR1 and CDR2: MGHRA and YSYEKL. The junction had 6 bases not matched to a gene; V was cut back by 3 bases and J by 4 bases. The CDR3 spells CASSHESGSADTQYF. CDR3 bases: TGCGCCAGCAGCCATGAAAGCGGGAGTGCAGATACGCAGTATTTT.

The CDR3 here is CASSIDINSWETEAFF. For the CDR3, the DNA is TGTGCCAGTAGTATAGATATTAACAGCTGGGAGACTGAAGCTTTCTTT. The chain recombines TRBV19 with TRBJ1-1; D gene uncertain. Trimming cost V 0 bases and J 5 bases, with 16 bases left between them. The length of the CDR3 is 16 residues. The germline V gene encodes CDR1 LNHDA and CDR2 SQIVND (reference sequence).

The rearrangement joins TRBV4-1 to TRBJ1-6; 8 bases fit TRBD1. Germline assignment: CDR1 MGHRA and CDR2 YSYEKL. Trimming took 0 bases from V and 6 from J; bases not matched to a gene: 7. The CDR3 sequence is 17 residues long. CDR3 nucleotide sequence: TGCGCCAGCAGCCAAGAGTTGTGGACAGGGTTTAATTCACCCCTCCACTTT. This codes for CASSQELWTGFNSPLHF.

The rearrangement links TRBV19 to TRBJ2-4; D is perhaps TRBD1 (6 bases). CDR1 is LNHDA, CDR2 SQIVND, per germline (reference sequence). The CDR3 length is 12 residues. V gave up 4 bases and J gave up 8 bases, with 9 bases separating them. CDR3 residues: CASSTGVDIQYF. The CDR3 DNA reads TGTGCCAGTAGTACAGGGGTGGACATTCAGTACTTC. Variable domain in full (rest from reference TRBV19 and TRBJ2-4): DGGITQSPKYLFRKEGQNVTLSCEQNLNHDAMYWYRQDPGQGLRLIYYSQIVNDFQKGDIAEGYSVSREKKESFPLTVTSAQKNPTAFYLCASSTGVDIQYFGAGTRLSVL.

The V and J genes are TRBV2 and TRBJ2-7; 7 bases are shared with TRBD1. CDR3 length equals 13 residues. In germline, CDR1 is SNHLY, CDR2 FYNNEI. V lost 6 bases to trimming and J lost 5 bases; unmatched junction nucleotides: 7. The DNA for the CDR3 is TGTGCCAGCAGGACAGGGTTCAGCGACGAGCAGTACTTC. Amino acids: CASRTGFSDEQYF. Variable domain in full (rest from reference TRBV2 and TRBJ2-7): EPEVTQTPSHQVTQMGQEVILRCVPISNHLYFYWYRQILGQKVEFLVSFYNNEISEKSEIFDDQFSVERPDGSNFTLKIRSTKLEDSAMYFCASRTGFSDEQYFGPGTRLTVT.

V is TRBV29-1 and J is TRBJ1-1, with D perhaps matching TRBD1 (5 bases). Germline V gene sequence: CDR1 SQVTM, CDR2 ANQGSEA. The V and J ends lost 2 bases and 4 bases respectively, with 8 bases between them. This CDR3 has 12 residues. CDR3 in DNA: TGCAGCGTTGAAAGGGGTTCCACTGAAGCTTTCTTT. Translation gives CSVERGSTEAFF.

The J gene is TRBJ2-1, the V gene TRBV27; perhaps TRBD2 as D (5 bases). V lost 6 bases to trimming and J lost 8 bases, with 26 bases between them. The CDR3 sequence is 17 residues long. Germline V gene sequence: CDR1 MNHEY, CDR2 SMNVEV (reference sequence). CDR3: CASSPLARVLSGDEQFF. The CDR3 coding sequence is TGTGCCAGCAGCCCTCTGGCGCGGGTGTTGAGTGGCGATGAGCAGTTCTTC.

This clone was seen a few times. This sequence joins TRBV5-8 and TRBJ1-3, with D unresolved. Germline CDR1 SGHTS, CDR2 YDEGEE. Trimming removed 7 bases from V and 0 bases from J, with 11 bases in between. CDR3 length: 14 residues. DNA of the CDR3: TGTGCCAGCGCGGGTTGGGGCTCTGGAAACACCATATATTTT. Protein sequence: CASAGWGSGNTIYF.

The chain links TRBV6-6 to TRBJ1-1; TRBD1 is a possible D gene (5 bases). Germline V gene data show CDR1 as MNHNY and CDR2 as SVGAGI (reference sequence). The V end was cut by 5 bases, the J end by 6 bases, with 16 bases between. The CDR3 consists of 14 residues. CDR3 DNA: TGTGCCAGCAGTAGGGGAACTGGGCACGCTGAAGCTTTCTTT. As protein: CASSRGTGHAEAFF.

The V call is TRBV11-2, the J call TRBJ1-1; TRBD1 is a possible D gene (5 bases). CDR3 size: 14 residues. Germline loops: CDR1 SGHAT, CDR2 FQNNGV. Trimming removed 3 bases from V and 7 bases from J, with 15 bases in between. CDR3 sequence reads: CASSFSGTGGEAFF. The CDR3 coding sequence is TGTGCCAGCAGCTTCTCCGGGACTGGCGGTGAAGCTTTCTTT. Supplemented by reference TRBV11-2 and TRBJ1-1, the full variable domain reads EAGVAQSPRYKIIEKRQSVAFWCNPISGHATLYWYQQILGQGPKLLIQFQNNGVVDDSQLPKDRFSAERLKGVDSTLKIQPAKLEDSAVYLCASSFSGTGGEAFFGQGTRLTVV.

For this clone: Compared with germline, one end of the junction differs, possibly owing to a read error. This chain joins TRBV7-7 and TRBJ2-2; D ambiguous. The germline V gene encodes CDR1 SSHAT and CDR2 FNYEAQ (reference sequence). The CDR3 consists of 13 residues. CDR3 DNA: TGTGCTAGCAGCTCCTCAGCGACCGGGGAGCTGTTTTTT. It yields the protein CASSSSATGELFF.

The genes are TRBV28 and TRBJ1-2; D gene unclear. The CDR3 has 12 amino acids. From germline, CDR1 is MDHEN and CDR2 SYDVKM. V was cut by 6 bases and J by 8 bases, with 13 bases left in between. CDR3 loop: CASRKDLRGYTF. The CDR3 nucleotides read TGTGCCAGCAGGAAGGACCTCCGGGGCTACACCTTC.

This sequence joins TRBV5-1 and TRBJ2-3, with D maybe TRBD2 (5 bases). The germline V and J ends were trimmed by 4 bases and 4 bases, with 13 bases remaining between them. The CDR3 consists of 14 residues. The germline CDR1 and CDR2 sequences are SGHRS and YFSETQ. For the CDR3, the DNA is TGCGCCAGCAGCCGCGAAGGAGGCGCAGATACGCAGTATTTT. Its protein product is CASSREGGADTQYF.

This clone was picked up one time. The CDR3 region is CATSDPGTGSTDTQYF. CDR3 DNA: TGTGCCACCAGTGACCCCGGGACAGGGAGCACAGATACGCAGTATTTT. The V gene is TRBV24-1, the J gene TRBJ2-3; 9 bases line up with TRBD1. CDR1 KGHDR and CDR2 SFDVKD come from the germline V gene. This CDR3 region has 16 residues. The ends lost 4 bases at V and 0 bases at J; junction bases unmatched: 4.

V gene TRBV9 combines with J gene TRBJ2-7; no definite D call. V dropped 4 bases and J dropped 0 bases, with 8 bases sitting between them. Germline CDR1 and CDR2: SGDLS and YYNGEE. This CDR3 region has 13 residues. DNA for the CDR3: TGTGCCAGCAGCCCGAGAAGCTCCTACGAGCAGTACTTC. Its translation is CASSPRSSYEQYF.